A selection of T cell receptor beta chains follows, all from one sample in a study of cytomegalovirus exposure and HLA in healthy donors. Sequencing used immunoSEQ multiplex PCR; TCRdb keeps in-frame clones, though not all of them. This sample has roughly 200,000 clones; 70% occur once, and the top ten carry 2.6%. The material sequenced was PBMCs. Every receptor here comes from a man aged 35-49 years in good health and CMV-seropositive. CDR3s include the opening cysteine and the closing phenylalanine or tryptophan. D genes are given only for firm matches. Size values are once, few and many counts, or a class for expanded clones, and some rows have none.

CDR3 DNA | CDR3 protein | J gene | clone size | CDR3 length | D gene | V gene
TGTGCCAGCAGGGAAGACAGGGATCAGCCCCAGCATTTT | CASREDRDQPQHF | TRBJ1-5 | . | 13 | TRBD1 | TRBV2
TGTGCCAGCAGCTACCGGGGGGGACTGGGCCAGAGGGACTACGAGCAGTACTTC | CASSYRGGLGQRDYEQYF | TRBJ2-7 | . | 18 | TRBD2 | TRBV7-9
TGTGCCAGCTCACCGGACAGCTTATATGGCTACACCTTC | CASSPDSLYGYTF | TRBJ1-2 | few | 13 | . | TRBV18
TGCGCCAGCAGCCAACTACCGGCTGGACTAGCGGGGGGCGGAAATGAGCAGTTCTTC | CASSQLPAGLAGGGNEQFF | TRBJ2-1 | . | 19 | TRBD2 | TRBV4-1
TGCGCCAGCTTACCGGGACTCCGATTAGGCAACTATGGCTACACCTTC | CASLPGLRLGNYGYTF | TRBJ1-2 | . | 16 | . | TRBV5-1
TGTGCCAGCAGCCTCTCTAGCAATCAGCCCCAGCATTTT | CASSLSSNQPQHF | TRBJ1-5 | . | 13 | . | TRBV14
TGTGCCAGCAGCTTAGAGTGGCAGGGGAATGAGCAGTTCTTC | CASSLEWQGNEQFF | TRBJ2-1 | . | 14 | . | TRBV7-6
TGTGCCAGCAGCGCGGACAGTTACTCTGGAAACACCATATATTTT | CASSADSYSGNTIYF | TRBJ1-3 | . | 15 | . | TRBV9
TGCGCCAGCAGCCAGGGGACAGGGGGCATTTTGGGTAATGAAAAACTGTTTTTT | CASSQGTGGILGNEKLFF | TRBJ1-4 | few | 18 | TRBD1 | TRBV4-1
TGTGCCAGCAGTTTAGTCTGGGGCCCCGGGGAGCTGTTTTTT | CASSLVWGPGELFF | TRBJ2-2 | . | 14 | . | TRBV27
TGTGCCAGCAGCCCCGGGAGAGGCCTTGGCTACACCTTC | CASSPGRGLGYTF | TRBJ1-2 | . | 13 | . | TRBV7-2
TGTGCCAGCAGCTTAGCAAGGGGGCTGGCCACCGGGGAGCTGTTTTTT | CASSLARGLATGELFF | TRBJ2-2 | . | 16 | TRBD1 | TRBV11-2
TGTGCCAGCAGTTCCAACCAAGAGACCCAGTACTTC | CASSSNQETQYF | TRBJ2-5 | . | 12 | . | TRBV6-6
TGTGCCAGCACGCAGCCGGCACTCACAGATTCGCAGTATTTT | CASTQPALTDSQYF | TRBJ2-3 | . | 14 | . | TRBV2
TGCGCCAGCAGCTTGGGAAGGGACAGTAATTCACCCCTCCACTTT | CASSLGRDSNSPLHF | TRBJ1-6 | . | 15 | TRBD1 | TRBV5-1
TGTGCTCTTGGTCCCGGTCGTCTATTTCTGAGACTCAATCAGCCCCAGCATTTT | CALGPGRLFLRLNQPQHF | TRBJ1-5 | once | 18 | . | TRBV21-1
TGCGCCAGCAGCCTAGGAGCGAACCTGAGGACTGGAAACACCATATATTTT | CASSLGANLRTGNTIYF | TRBJ1-3 | . | 17 | . | TRBV4-1
TGTGCCAGCAGCCGCCAAGCGACAGCTAACACCGGGGAGCTGTTTTTT | CASSRQATANTGELFF | TRBJ2-2 | few | 16 | . | TRBV7-3
TGTGCCAGCAGCCCGGGGGTAGGCGAGCAGTACTTC | CASSPGVGEQYF | TRBJ2-7 | . | 12 | . | TRBV5-6
TGTGCCAGCAGTTTAGGACAGGGGGTCTACGAGCAGTACTTC | CASSLGQGVYEQYF | TRBJ2-7 | few | 14 | TRBD1 | TRBV6-1
TGTGCCAGCAGCTCCCGGGGGGGGGACCAAGAGACCCAGTACTTC | CASSSRGGDQETQYF | TRBJ2-5 | . | 15 | TRBD2 | TRBV7-9
TGTGCCAGCAGTTACAGCGGGAGCCTGGAGACCCAGTACTTC | CASSYSGSLETQYF | TRBJ2-5 | . | 14 | TRBD2 | TRBV6-6
TGTGCTACGAGGGCAGGGGCGAACACCGGGGAGCTGTTTTTT | CATRAGANTGELFF | TRBJ2-2 | . | 14 | . | TRBV2
TGTGCCAGCAGCTTAGCGGGGGGGCAAGAGACCCAGTACTTC | CASSLAGGQETQYF | TRBJ2-5 | . | 14 | TRBD2 | TRBV7-8
TGTGCCAGCAGTGGATCCCGACAGGGATTAAGAGAGACCCAGTACTTC | CASSGSRQGLRETQYF | TRBJ2-5 | . | 16 | TRBD1 | TRBV6-1
TGTGCCAGCAGTTTATTCGCGGGGAACACTGAAGCTTTCTTT | CASSLFAGNTEAFF | TRBJ1-1 | . | 14 | . | TRBV28
TGTGCCAGCAGTGACGGGGGGACCTACAATGAGCAGTTCTTC | CASSDGGTYNEQFF | TRBJ2-1 | . | 14 | TRBD2 | TRBV6-1
TGTGCCAGCAGTTACTCTGGACTCTATGGCTACACCTTC | CASSYSGLYGYTF | TRBJ1-2 | . | 13 | . | TRBV6-5
TGTGCCAGCAGTGGGACAGGGGGCTTCACAGATACGCAGTATTTT | CASSGTGGFTDTQYF | TRBJ2-3 | . | 15 | TRBD1 | TRBV28
TGTGCCAGCAGCCCTTTGGTGCGGACCTACGAGCAGTACTTC | CASSPLVRTYEQYF | TRBJ2-7 | . | 14 | . | TRBV6-5
TGCGCCAGCAGCCAGGGGACAGGTATCTACGAGCAGTACTTC | CASSQGTGIYEQYF | TRBJ2-7 | once | 14 | TRBD1 | TRBV4-1